The rows below give T cell receptor beta chains drawn from one sample of a study of vaccination effects on CD4 cells after COVID-19. These TCRs' antigens remain unknown. The method was immunoSEQ multiplex PCR; TCRdb's version includes in-frame clones alone and lacks a portion of them. The sample consists of roughly 41,000 clones, 60% to 80% of them appearing once. Here the sequenced sample was CD4+ T cells from PBMCs cultured with HCoV-OC43 spike peptides, taken before COVID-19 vaccination. The receptors come from a human donor who received a COVID-19 vaccine. CDR3s include the opening cysteine and the closing phenylalanine or tryptophan. Each record gives: clone size, CDR3 length, J gene, V gene, CDR3 protein. Not all rows give a size; the values are once, few, many and, for expanded clones, a class.

.	14	TRBJ1-1	TRBV3-1/TRBV3-2	CASRLGELGAEAFF
.	17	TRBJ2-1	TRBV6-2/TRBV6-3	CASSQGLAGPYYNEQFF
.	12	TRBJ1-3	TRBV11-2	CASSPAGNTIYF
.	14	TRBJ1-1	TRBV5-1	CASRLGQGAIEAFF
few	13	TRBJ1-2	TRBV5-4	CASSLGQNYGYTF
.	17	TRBJ2-7	TRBV4-1	CASSQVAGTLIRVRQYF
.	15	TRBJ1-1	TRBV12-5	CASGSWTGGGPEAFF
few	15	TRBJ1-3	TRBV7-7	CASSPTGVDGNTIYF
.	17	TRBJ2-7	TRBV6-1	CASSELGWEGIPTEQYF
.	16	TRBJ2-7	TRBV11-3	CASSLGQREGRYEQYF
.	12	TRBJ2-7	TRBV29-1	CSVEGGAYEQYF
.	15	TRBJ2-7	TRBV2	CASSQSGLAGAEQYF
.	13	TRBJ1-1	TRBV3-1/TRBV3-2	CASSQVAGAEAFF
once	20	TRBJ2-3	TRBV16	CASSQSGGLAGGHGTDTQYF
.	12	TRBJ1-1	TRBV18	CASSPGQFEAFF
.	17	TRBJ1-6	TRBV18	CATSLGQPSSYNSPLHF
.	16	TRBJ2-3	TRBV10-1	CASSEWGGTNADTQYF
.	15	TRBJ1-1	TRBV2	CASSEYRGTGTEAFF
.	16	TRBJ1-2	TRBV4-1	CASSQGTGALGDGYTF
.	16	TRBJ2-3	TRBV7-2	CASSRGWWKVTDTQYF
.	14	TRBJ2-7	TRBV5-4	CASSPPDSPYEQYF
.	14	TRBJ2-5	TRBV27	CASSPTGGGETQYF
.	15	TRBJ2-3	TRBV5-6	CASSLSRGSTDTQYF
.	18	TRBJ2-5	TRBV27	CASSSGYIGHEYQETQYF
.	16	TRBJ1-3	TRBV6-5	CASSYGPGDSGNTIYF
once	15	TRBJ2-3	TRBV5-1	CASSLGTRGSDTQYF
.	14	TRBJ2-3	TRBV6-5	CASGRTASTDTQYF
few	16	TRBJ1-2	TRBV18	CASSPQFNEANYGYTF
.	15	TRBJ2-7	TRBV10-2	CASSEVGFSLNEQYF
.	18	TRBJ1-4	TRBV6-4	CASIFMGEQTESNEKLFF
.	14	TRBJ1-2	TRBV4-1	CASSQEDRGYGYTF
.	16	TRBJ1-5	TRBV10-3	CAISESKGYGNQPQHF
.	14	TRBJ2-7	TRBV2	CASRPLAGVREQYF
.	13	TRBJ1-2	TRBV12-3/TRBV12-4	CASSLAGPYGYTF
.	14	TRBJ2-2	TRBV5-1	CASSLGQGAGELFF
once	16	TRBJ1-2	TRBV6-1	CASSDPHRGGNYGYTF
.	16	TRBJ1-2	TRBV7-6	CASSLGTTSDNYGYTF
.	16	TRBJ1-4	TRBV6-1	CASSVNDPRGNEKLFF
few	13	TRBJ1-6	TRBV2	CASSEERGSPLHF
.	15	TRBJ2-5	TRBV10-3	CAISLLAGGLETQYF